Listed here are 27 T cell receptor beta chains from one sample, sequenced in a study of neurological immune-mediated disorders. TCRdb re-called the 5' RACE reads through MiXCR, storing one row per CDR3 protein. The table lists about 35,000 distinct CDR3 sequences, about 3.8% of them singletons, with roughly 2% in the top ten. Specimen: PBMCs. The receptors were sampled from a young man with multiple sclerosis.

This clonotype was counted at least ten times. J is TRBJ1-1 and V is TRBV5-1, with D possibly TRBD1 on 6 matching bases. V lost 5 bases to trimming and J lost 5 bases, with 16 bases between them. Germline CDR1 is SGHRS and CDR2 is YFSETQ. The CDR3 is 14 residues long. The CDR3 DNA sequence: TGCGCCAGCAGGCCGGACCCAGGGGTTACTGAAGCTTTCTTT. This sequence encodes CASRPDPGVTEAFF.

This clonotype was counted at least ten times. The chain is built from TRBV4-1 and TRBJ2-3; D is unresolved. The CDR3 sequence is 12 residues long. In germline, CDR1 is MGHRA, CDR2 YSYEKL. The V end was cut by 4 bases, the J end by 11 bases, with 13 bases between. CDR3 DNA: TGCGCCAGCAGCCCCCAGCATATAGTGCAGTATTTT. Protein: CASSPQHIVQYF.

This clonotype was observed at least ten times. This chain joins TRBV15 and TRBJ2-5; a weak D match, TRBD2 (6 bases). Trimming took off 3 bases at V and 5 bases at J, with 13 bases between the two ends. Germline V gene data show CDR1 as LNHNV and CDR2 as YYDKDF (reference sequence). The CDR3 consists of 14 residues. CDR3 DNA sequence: TGTGCCACCAGCAGGCGGGGTGCGGGGGAGACCCAGTACTTC. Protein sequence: CATSRRGAGETQYF. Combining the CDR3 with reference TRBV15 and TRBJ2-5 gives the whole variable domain DAMVIQNPRYQVTQFGKPVTLSCSQTLNHNVMYWYQQKSSQAPKLLFHYYDKDFNNEADTPDNFQSRRPNTSFCFLDIRSPGLGDTAMYLCATSRRGAGETQYFGPGTRLLVL.

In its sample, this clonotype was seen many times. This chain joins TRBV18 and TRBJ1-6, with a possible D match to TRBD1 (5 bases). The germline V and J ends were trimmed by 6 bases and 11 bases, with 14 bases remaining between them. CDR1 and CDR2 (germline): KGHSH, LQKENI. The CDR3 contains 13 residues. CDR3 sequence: CASSSDSAAPLHF. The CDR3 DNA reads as TGTGCCAGCTCCTCCGACAGTGCTGCACCCCTCCACTTT.

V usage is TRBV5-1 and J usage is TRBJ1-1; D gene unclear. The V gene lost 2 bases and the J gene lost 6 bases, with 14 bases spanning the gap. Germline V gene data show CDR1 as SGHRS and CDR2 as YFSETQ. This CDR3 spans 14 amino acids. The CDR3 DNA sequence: TGCGCCAGCAGCTTTGACTATACGGAGCCTGAAGCTTTCTTT. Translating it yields CASSFDYTEPEAFF.

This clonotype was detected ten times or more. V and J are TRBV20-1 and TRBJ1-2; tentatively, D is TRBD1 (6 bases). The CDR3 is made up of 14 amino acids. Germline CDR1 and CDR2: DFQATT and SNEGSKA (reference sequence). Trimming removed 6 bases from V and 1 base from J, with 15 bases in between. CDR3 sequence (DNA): TGCAGTGCGGCCGGACAGCGTCTTAACTATGGCTACACCTTC. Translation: CSAAGQRLNYGYTF.

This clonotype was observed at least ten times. In DNA, the CDR3 is TGTGCCACCAGCAGAGCGCGAAAGATAGCGGGGGGGCGCAATGAGCAGTTCTTC. Translating gives CATSRARKIAGGRNEQFF. This chain links TRBV15 with TRBJ2-1; TRBD2 matches at 11 bases. From germline, CDR1 is LNHNV and CDR2 YYDKDF (reference sequence). There are 18 residues in the CDR3. Trimming at V came to 1 base and at J to 6 bases, leaving 11 bases not matched to a gene. Using reference TRBV15 and TRBJ2-1 for the parts outside the CDR3, the full variable domain is DAMVIQNPRYQVTQFGKPVTLSCSQTLNHNVMYWYQQKSSQAPKLLFHYYDKDFNNEADTPDNFQSRRPNTSFCFLDIRSPGLGDTAMYLCATSRARKIAGGRNEQFFGPGTRLTVL.

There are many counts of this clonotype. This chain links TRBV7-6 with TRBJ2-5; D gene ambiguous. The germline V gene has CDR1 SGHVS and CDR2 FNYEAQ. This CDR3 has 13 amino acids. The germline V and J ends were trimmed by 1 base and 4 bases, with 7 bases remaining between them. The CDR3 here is CASSLEYRETQYF. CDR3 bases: TGTGCCAGCAGCTTAGAATATCGAGAGACCCAGTACTTC.

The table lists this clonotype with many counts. Here the CDR3 reads CALGRGAGGYTF. As DNA, the CDR3 is TGTGCCCTCGGAAGAGGGGCGGGTGGCTACACCTTC. This rearrangement joins TRBV12-3 or TRBV12-4 to TRBJ1-2, with D possibly TRBD1 on 5 matching bases. V shed 11 bases and J shed 7 bases, with 17 bases lying between them. The CDR3 consists of 12 residues.

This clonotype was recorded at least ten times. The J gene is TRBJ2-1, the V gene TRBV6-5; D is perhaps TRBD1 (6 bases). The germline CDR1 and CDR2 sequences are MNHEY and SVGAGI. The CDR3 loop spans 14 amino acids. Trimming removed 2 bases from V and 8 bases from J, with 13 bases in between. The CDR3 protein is CASSYRDTDDEQFF. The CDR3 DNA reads TGTGCCAGCAGTTACCGGGACACGGACGATGAGCAGTTCTTC.

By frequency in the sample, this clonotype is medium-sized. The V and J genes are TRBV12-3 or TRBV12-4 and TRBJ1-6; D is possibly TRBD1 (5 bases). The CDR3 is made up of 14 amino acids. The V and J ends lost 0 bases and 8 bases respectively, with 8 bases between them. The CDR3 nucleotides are TGTGCCAGCAGTTTAGCGGGGGTGCATTCACCCCTCCACTTT. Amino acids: CASSLAGVHSPLHF.

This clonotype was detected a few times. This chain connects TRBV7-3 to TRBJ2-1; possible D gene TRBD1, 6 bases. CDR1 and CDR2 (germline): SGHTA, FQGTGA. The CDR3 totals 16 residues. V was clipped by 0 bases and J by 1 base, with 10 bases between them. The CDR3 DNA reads TGTGCCAGCAGCTTAACGTTCGACAGGTCCTACAATGAGCAGTTCTTC. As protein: CASSLTFDRSYNEQFF.

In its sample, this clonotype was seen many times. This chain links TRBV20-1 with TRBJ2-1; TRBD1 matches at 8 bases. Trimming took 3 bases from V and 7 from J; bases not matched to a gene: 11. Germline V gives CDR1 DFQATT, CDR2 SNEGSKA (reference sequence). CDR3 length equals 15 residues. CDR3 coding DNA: TGCAGTGCTAGTGCAGTTGACAGGGGTTTTAATGAGCAGTTCTTC. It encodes CSASAVDRGFNEQFF.

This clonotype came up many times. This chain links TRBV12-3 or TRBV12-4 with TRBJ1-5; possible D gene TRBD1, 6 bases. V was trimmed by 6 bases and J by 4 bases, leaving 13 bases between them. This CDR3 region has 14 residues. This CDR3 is CASSEFQGNQPQHF. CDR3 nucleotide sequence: TGTGCCAGCAGCGAATTCCAGGGGAATCAGCCCCAGCATTTT.

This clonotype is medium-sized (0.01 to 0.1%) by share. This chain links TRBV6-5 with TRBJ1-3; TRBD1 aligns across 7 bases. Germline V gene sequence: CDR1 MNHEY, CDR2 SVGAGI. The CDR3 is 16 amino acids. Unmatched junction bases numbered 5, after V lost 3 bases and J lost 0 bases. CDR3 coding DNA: TGTGCCAGCAGTTATTCTGGGACAGTCTCTGGAAACACCATATATTTT. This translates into CASSYSGTVSGNTIYF.

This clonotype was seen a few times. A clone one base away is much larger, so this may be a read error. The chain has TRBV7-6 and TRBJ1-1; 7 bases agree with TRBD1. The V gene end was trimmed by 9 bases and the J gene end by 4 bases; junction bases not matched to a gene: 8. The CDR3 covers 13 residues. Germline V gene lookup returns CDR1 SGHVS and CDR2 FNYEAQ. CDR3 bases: TGTGCCAGTCTACAGGGGACTGGCACTGAAGCTTTCTTT. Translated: CASLQGTGTEAFF.

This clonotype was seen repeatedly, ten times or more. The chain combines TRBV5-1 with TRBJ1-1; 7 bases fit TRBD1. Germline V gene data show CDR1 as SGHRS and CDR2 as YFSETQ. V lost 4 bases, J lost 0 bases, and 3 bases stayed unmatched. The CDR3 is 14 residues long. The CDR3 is CASSPQGVNTEAFF. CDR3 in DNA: TGCGCCAGCAGCCCGCAGGGGGTGAACACTGAAGCTTTCTTT.

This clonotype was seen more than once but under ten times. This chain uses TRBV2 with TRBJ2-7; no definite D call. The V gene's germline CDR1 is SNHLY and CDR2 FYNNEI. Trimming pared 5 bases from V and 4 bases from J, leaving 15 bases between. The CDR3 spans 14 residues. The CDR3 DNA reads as TGTGCCAGCAGTACCGGGCCGCCTGCTTACGAGCAGTACTTC. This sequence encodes CASSTGPPAYEQYF.

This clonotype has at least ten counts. CDR3 nucleotide sequence: TGCAGTGCTAGTGTTCAGATAGAAGCTTTCTTT. Its translation: CSASVQIEAFF. The chain carries TRBV20-1 and TRBJ1-1; no definite D call. Per the germline V gene, CDR1 is DFQATT and CDR2 is SNEGSKA (reference sequence). The CDR3 has 11 amino acids. Trimming removed 3 bases at V and 8 bases at J, with 10 bases between.

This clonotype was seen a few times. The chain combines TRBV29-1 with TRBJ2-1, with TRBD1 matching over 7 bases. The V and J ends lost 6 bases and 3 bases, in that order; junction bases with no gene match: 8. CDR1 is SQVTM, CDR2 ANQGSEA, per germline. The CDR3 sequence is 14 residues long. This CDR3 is CSVLGTAIYNEQFF. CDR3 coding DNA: TGCAGCGTGTTAGGGACAGCCATCTACAATGAGCAGTTCTTC.

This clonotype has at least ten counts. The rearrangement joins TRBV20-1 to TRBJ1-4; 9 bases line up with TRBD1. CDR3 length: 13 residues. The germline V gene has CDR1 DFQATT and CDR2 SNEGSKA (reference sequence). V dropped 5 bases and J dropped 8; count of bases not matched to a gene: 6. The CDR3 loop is CSAAGQGNEKLFF. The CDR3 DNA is TGCAGTGCTGCGGGACAGGGAAACGAAAAACTGTTTTTT.

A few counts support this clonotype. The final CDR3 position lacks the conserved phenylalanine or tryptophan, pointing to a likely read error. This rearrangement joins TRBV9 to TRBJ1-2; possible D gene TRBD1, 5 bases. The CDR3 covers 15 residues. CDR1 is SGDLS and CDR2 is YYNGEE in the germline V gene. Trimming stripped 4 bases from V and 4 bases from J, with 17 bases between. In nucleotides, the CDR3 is TGTGCCAGCAGCAAAGAGGATGGCAGGGCCTATGGCTACACCAAC. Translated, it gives CASSKEDGRAYGYTN.

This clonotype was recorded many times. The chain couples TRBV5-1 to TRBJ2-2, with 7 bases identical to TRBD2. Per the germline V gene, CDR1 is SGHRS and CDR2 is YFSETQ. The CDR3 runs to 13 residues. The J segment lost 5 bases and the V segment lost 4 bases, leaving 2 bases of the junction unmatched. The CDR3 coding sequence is TGCGCCAGCAGCACGGGGGGAACCGGGGAGCTGTTTTTT. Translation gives CASSTGGTGELFF.

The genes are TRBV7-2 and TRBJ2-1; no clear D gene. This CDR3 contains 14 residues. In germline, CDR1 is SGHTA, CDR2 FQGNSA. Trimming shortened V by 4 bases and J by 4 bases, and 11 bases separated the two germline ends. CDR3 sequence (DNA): TGTGCCAGCAGCTCTCGTGAGTTATACAATGAGCAGTTCTTC. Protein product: CASSSRELYNEQFF.

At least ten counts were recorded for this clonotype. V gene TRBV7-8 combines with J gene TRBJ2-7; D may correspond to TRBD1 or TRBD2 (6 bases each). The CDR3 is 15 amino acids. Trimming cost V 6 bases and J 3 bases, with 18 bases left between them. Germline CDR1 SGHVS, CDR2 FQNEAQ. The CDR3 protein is CASSRGGLLLYEQYF. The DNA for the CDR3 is TGTGCCAGCAGTCGAGGGGGACTTTTACTCTACGAGCAGTACTTC.

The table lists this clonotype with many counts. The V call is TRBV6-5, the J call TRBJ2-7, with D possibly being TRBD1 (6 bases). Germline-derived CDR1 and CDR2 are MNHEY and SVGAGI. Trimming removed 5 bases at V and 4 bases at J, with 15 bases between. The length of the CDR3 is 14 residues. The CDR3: CASSPGWGRYEQYF. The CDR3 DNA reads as TGTGCCAGCAGTCCCGGGTGGGGGCGGTACGAGCAGTACTTC.

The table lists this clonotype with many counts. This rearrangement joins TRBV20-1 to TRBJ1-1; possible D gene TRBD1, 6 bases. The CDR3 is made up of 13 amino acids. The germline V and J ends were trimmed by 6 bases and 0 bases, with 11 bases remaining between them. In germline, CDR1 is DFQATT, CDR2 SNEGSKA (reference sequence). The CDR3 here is CSAIGQLNTEAFF. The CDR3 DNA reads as TGCAGTGCGATAGGACAGCTGAACACTGAAGCTTTCTTT.